Described below is a single T cell receptor (beta chain) sequence and its context. No antigen is known for it. The entry originates in a study of pediatric ulcerative colitis. Notes on the study in general: Ulcerative colitis patients shared more blood-rectal clones than controls.

Up to 500,000 reads were sequenced per sample. Using immunoSEQ multiplex PCR, the repertoire was profiled, and TCRdb retains in-frame clones only, with some absent. The sample records roughly 38,000 clones, around four fifths being singletons. The germline CDR1 and CDR2 sequences are SGHDN and FVKESK. The V end was cut by 0 bases, the J end by 5 bases, with 13 bases between. CDR3 length: 16 amino acids. Sequenced input: blood. The rearrangement links TRBV14 to TRBJ2-2; tentative D call: TRBD2 (5 bases). This clonotype was sampled from a girl under 18 with moderate ulcerative colitis. The CDR3 loop is CASSQDSRDITGELFF. CDR3 bases: TGTGCCAGCAGCCAAGATTCGAGGGATATAACCGGGGAGCTGTTTTTT.